This T cell receptor beta chain was identified during a study of CD4 T cell repertoires in COVID-19. About the study: CFSE-low cells expanded 10 days with IL-2, then restimulated with other coronavirus spikes. Overall study results and limits: Sharing of several most expanded SARS-CoV-2-reactive clonotypes across memory subsets suggested intraclonal diversification. In SARS-CoV and/or HKU1 spike cultures, between roughly 6 and 27% of SARS-CoV-2 clonotypes reappeared.

A note on this clone: Antigen: not known.

V gave up 4 bases and J gave up 4 bases; unmatched junction bases: 5. The CDR3 runs 15 residues. Per the germline V gene, CDR1 is MNHNS and CDR2 is SASEGT. These memory T cells were uncultured and sequenced directly after ex vivo isolation. The repertoire was sequenced with immunoSEQ multiplex PCR; TCRdb's copy has only in-frame clones and lacks some. The table lists 23,000 or so clones, roughly 84% of them singletons. This TCR derives from a human donor who had COVID-19. The material was central memory CD4+ T cells from blood, obtained before the COVID-19 pandemic. The V gene is TRBV6-1, the J gene TRBJ1-4, with TRBD1 matching over 8 bases. CDR3 region: CASSVGQGLNEKLFF. The CDR3 DNA is TGTGCCAGCAGTGTAGGACAGGGTCTTAATGAAAAACTGTTTTTT.